A selection of T cell receptor beta chains follows, all from one sample in a study of Ad26.COV2.S vaccination and SARS-CoV-2 variants. Sequencing used immunoSEQ multiplex PCR; TCRdb keeps in-frame clones, though not all of them. The data contain about 480,000 clones, roughly 85% of them singletons. This specimen consisted of peripheral blood, obtained in a trial of Ad26.COV2.S vaccine versus placebo. All receptors come from a person aged 18 to 59 who received the Ad26.COV2.S COVID-19 vaccine or a placebo. CDR3s include the opening cysteine and the closing phenylalanine or tryptophan. The D gene is left open where the match is weak.

v_call	d_call	cdr3_aa
TRBV3-1/TRBV3-2	TRBD1	CASTTGTGGNTEAFF
TRBV19	NA	CASSMFRGANQPQHF
TRBV9	NA	CASSPEGWRVEQYF
TRBV24-1	NA	CATSDFPQGDTIYF
TRBV20-1	NA	CSASIETQYF
TRBV28	NA	CASRPIRGRADTQYF
TRBV7-9	NA	CASSDITDTQYF
TRBV6-4	NA	CASRHRVGRGDQPQHF
TRBV12-3/TRBV12-4	NA	CASSSTPWGEQYF
TRBV3-1/TRBV3-2	NA	CASSQGQASPLHF
TRBV11-2	NA	CASSFTDSSYEQYF
TRBV7-3	TRBD1	CASSSGQGTEAFF
TRBV9	NA	CASSAYNTQETQYF
TRBV6-2/TRBV6-3	TRBD2	CASSRAGGRQETQYF
TRBV6-5	NA	CASRATGPTTESFF
TRBV19	TRBD1	CASSIRTGLPKETQYF
TRBV27	NA	CASSGWGGRGETQYF
TRBV28	NA	CASTRTPRTAEFF
TRBV19	NA	CASSIVAEGNTEAFF
TRBV5-5	TRBD2	CASSSSGLAEYNEQFF
TRBV5-1	TRBD1	CASRFSGQGRSGANVLTF
TRBV5-1	NA	CASSLAASLDEQFF
TRBV23-1	NA	CAGQGGRLVF
TRBV30	TRBD1	CAFSGGWSSYNEQFF
TRBV29-1	NA	CSVFPSGANVLTF
TRBV5-1	NA	CASSRDGVDYGYTF
TRBV5-1	TRBD2	CASSLVGLASNEQFF
TRBV12-3/TRBV12-4	NA	CASSPYSNQPQHF
TRBV29-1	NA	CSVETGRMNTEAFF
TRBV28	TRBD1	CASSSPTGQGAFGEKLFF
TRBV19	NA	CASSLQGGSYEQYF
TRBV7-8	NA	CASSFGGSYEQYF
TRBV30	NA	CAWSSNAPGRIAPNEKLFF
TRBV9	NA	CASGGSGTNTGELFF
TRBV28	NA	CASSSTWVEQYF
TRBV6-6	NA	CASSRGPTEYSGNTIYF
TRBV6-5	NA	CASSYQGLGVREQFF
TRBV19	NA	CASSIDRIQPQHF
TRBV7-2	TRBD2	CASSSAPGLAGSNEQFF